The rows below give T cell receptor beta chains drawn from one sample of a study of shared clonotypes between healthy human individuals. TCRdb keeps only in-frame clones here, not all; method: immunoSEQ multiplex PCR. In the table there are around 1.9 million clones, about 93% of which are singletons. Source material: naive CD8+ T cells from PBMCs. These receptors were collected from a man aged 18 to 35 in good health. Some clones in this sample may be carry-over from other donors' samples. CDR3s include the opening cysteine and the closing phenylalanine or tryptophan. A D gene is named only where the DNA matches it firmly. Expanded clones get a size class; other rows say once, few or many, or leave the size out.

D gene	clone size	V gene	J gene	CDR3 protein	CDR3 DNA
TRBD2	once	TRBV7-9	TRBJ2-1	CASSLLAGGPENEQFF	TGTGCCAGCAGCTTATTGGCGGGAGGGCCCGAAAATGAGCAGTTCTTC
TRBD1	NA	TRBV7-2	TRBJ2-7	CASSLARGPVYEQYF	TGTGCCAGCAGCTTAGCCAGGGGGCCCGTTTACGAGCAGTACTTC
NA	NA	TRBV9	TRBJ1-1	CASSVGYGRGTEAFF	TGTGCCAGCAGCGTGGGGTACGGACGGGGGACAGAAGCTTTCTTT
NA	NA	TRBV27	TRBJ1-5	CASRLGGGNQPQHF	TGTGCCAGCAGGCTCGGGGGGGGCAATCAGCCCCAGCATTTT
TRBD2	NA	TRBV4-3	TRBJ2-3	CASSQGVAGGGGTQYF	TGCGCCAGCAGCCAAGGGGTAGCGGGAGGAGGAGGTACGCAGTATTTT
NA	NA	TRBV9	TRBJ2-2	CASSPPLGSADTGELFF	TGTGCCAGCAGCCCCCCCCTGGGAAGCGCGGATACCGGGGAGCTGTTTTTT
TRBD2	NA	TRBV5-1	TRBJ2-7	CASSLAGGAYEQYF	TGCGCCAGCAGCTTAGCGGGAGGGGCCTACGAGCAGTACTTC
TRBD2	NA	TRBV28	TRBJ2-1	CASSLNSGSSYNEQFF	TGTGCCAGCAGTTTAAATAGCGGGAGCTCCTACAATGAGCAGTTCTTC
TRBD2	NA	TRBV5-1	TRBJ2-1	CASSLVQRGYNEQFF	TGCGCCAGCAGCTTGGTCCAGCGGGGCTACAATGAGCAGTTCTTC
NA	NA	TRBV7-8	TRBJ1-2	CASSLVASGDSDYGYTF	TGTGCCAGCAGCTTAGTGGCGTCAGGGGATAGCGACTATGGCTACACCTTC
NA	NA	TRBV4-3	TRBJ2-7	CASSQVGGTEAYEQYF	TGCGCCAGCAGCCAAGTAGGGGGGACTGAAGCCTACGAGCAGTACTTC
NA	NA	TRBV27	TRBJ2-5	CASSPTIGSQETQYF	TGTGCCAGCAGCCCGACGATTGGGAGCCAAGAGACCCAGTACTTC
NA	NA	TRBV4-1	TRBJ1-1	CASSQVDRNTEAFF	TGCGCCAGCAGCCAAGTCGACAGGAACACTGAAGCTTTCTTT
NA	NA	TRBV7-9	TRBJ2-1	CASSSHFRNEQFF	TGTGCCAGCAGCTCCCATTTTCGCAATGAGCAGTTCTTC
TRBD1	NA	TRBV28	TRBJ2-7	CASSTRDRDYEQYF	TGTGCCAGCAGTACACGGGACAGAGACTACGAGCAGTACTTC
NA	NA	TRBV10-3	TRBJ2-1	CAISESYSGVDNEQFF	TGTGCCATCAGTGAGTCGTACTCGGGAGTGGACAATGAGCAGTTCTTC
NA	NA	TRBV27	TRBJ2-7	CASSLGRGSYEQYF	TGTGCCAGCAGTTTAGGGCGAGGCTCCTACGAGCAGTACTTC
TRBD1	once	TRBV9	TRBJ2-1	CASSPSRQGARNEQFF	TGTGCCAGCAGCCCCTCCCGACAGGGGGCGCGCAATGAGCAGTTCTTC
TRBD1	NA	TRBV28	TRBJ2-7	CASSPPTGYEQYF	TGTGCCAGCAGCCCCCCGACAGGGTACGAGCAGTACTTC
NA	NA	TRBV27	TRBJ2-5	CASSDGGEQETQYF	TGTGCCAGCAGCGACGGGGGAGAGCAAGAGACCCAGTACTTC
NA	NA	TRBV13	TRBJ2-7	CASSTPGAYEQYF	TGTGCCAGCAGCACACCGGGGGCTTACGAGCAGTACTTC
TRBD2	NA	TRBV27	TRBJ2-1	CASSLGGLAGGRNEQFF	TGTGCCAGCAGTTTAGGGGGACTAGCGGGAGGGCGCAATGAGCAGTTCTTC
NA	once	TRBV9	TRBJ1-1	CASSVGSRVDTEAFF	TGTGCCAGCAGCGTAGGTTCCCGTGTGGACACTGAAGCTTTCTTT
TRBD1	NA	TRBV7-9	TRBJ2-7	CASSLAQGTAYEQYF	TGTGCCAGCAGCTTAGCCCAAGGGACAGCGTACGAGCAGTACTTC
NA	NA	TRBV9	TRBJ2-7	CASSLAMDSYEQYF	TGTGCCAGCAGCTTAGCCATGGACAGCTACGAGCAGTACTTC
TRBD1	NA	TRBV7-2	TRBJ2-3	CASSSSGQGSDTQYF	TGTGCCAGCAGCTCGTCGGGACAGGGATCAGATACGCAGTATTTT
NA	NA	TRBV10-2	TRBJ2-3	CASSHRVGTDTQYF	TGCGCCAGCAGCCACAGGGTGGGCACAGATACGCAGTATTTT
TRBD1	once	TRBV5-1	TRBJ1-1	CASSLSRDRVEGRNTEAFF	TGCGCCAGCAGCCTGTCCCGGGACAGGGTTGAGGGGAGGAACACTGAAGCTTTCTTT
NA	NA	TRBV7-8	TRBJ2-2	CASTISGMNTGELFF	TGTGCCAGCACCATTAGCGGAATGAACACCGGGGAGCTGTTTTTT
NA	NA	TRBV6-6	TRBJ1-5	CASSYSDGNQPQHF	TGTGCCAGCAGTTACTCTGATGGCAATCAGCCCCAGCATTTT
TRBD2	NA	TRBV6-5	TRBJ2-1	CATALAGGLNEQFF	TGTGCCACCGCACTAGCGGGAGGTCTCAATGAGCAGTTCTTC
NA	NA	TRBV6-1	TRBJ1-5	CASSESRYNQPQHF	TGTGCCAGCAGTGAATCCCGGTATAATCAGCCCCAGCATTTT
TRBD2	NA	TRBV28	TRBJ2-3	CASSFVGLAGFFADTDTQYF	TGTGCCAGCAGTTTTGTGGGACTAGCGGGATTCTTCGCCGACACAGATACGCAGTATTTT
TRBD1	NA	TRBV4-1	TRBJ1-4	CASSQIRDRDSKREKLFF	TGCGCCAGCAGCCAAATCCGGGACCGGGACAGTAAGCGTGAAAAACTGTTTTTT
NA	once	TRBV6-1	TRBJ2-7	CASSEISGYEQYF	TGTGCCAGCAGTGAAATTTCGGGGTACGAGCAGTACTTC
NA	NA	TRBV5-6	TRBJ2-7	CASSLGMSSYEQYF	TGTGCCAGCAGCTTGGGAATGAGCTCCTACGAGCAGTACTTC
NA	NA	TRBV27	TRBJ1-1	CASPNMNTEAFF	TGTGCCAGCCCCAACATGAACACTGAAGCTTTCTTT
TRBD1	NA	TRBV6-1	TRBJ2-7	CASRTGTGPYEQYF	TGTGCCAGCAGGACCGGGACAGGGCCCTACGAGCAGTACTTC
TRBD2	NA	TRBV4-2	TRBJ2-7	CASSPDRGGLAIVGSSYEQYF	TGTGCCAGCAGCCCAGATCGGGGGGGGCTAGCGATCGTGGGGAGCTCCTACGAGCAGTACTTC
NA	NA	TRBV6-5	TRBJ1-1	CASSYSTNTEAFF	TGTGCCAGCAGTTACTCGACCAACACTGAAGCTTTCTTT
TRBD1	NA	TRBV4-1	TRBJ1-1	CASSQTPTPGQTNTEAFF	TGCGCCAGCAGCCAGACTCCAACGCCGGGACAGACGAACACTGAAGCTTTCTTT
NA	NA	TRBV19	TRBJ2-1	CASSIRGPNEQFF	TGTGCCAGTAGTATTCGAGGGCCCAATGAGCAGTTCTTC
NA	NA	TRBV29-1	TRBJ2-7	CSVQQGREQYF	TGCAGCGTGCAACAGGGTCGCGAGCAGTACTTC
NA	NA	TRBV21-1	TRBJ2-7	CASSKEKLFEQYF	TGTGCCAGCAGCAAAGAGAAGTTGTTCGAGCAGTACTTC
NA	once	TRBV12-5	TRBJ1-1	CASGYSGGHTEAFF	TGTGCTAGTGGCTACAGCGGGGGGCACACTGAAGCTTTCTTT
TRBD1	NA	TRBV27	TRBJ2-7	CASNPGTGLHEQYF	TGTGCCAGCAATCCCGGGACAGGGCTCCACGAGCAGTACTTC
NA	NA	TRBV28	TRBJ1-4	CASSLWQSNEKLFF	TGTGCCAGCAGTTTGTGGCAATCGAATGAAAAACTGTTTTTT
NA	NA	TRBV4-3	TRBJ2-7	CASSQGRNYEQYF	TGCGCCAGCAGCCAAGGACGTAACTACGAGCAGTACTTC
NA	NA	TRBV13	TRBJ2-1	CASSLAPVSEQFF	TGTGCCAGCAGCTTAGCCCCGGTGAGTGAGCAGTTCTTC
TRBD2	NA	TRBV7-6	TRBJ2-7	CASSPQGSGRSYEQYF	TGTGCCAGCAGCCCCCAGGGAAGCGGGAGATCCTACGAGCAGTACTTC
NA	once	TRBV6-5	TRBJ1-4	CASSLLRNEKLFF	TGTGCCAGCAGTTTGCTTCGAAATGAAAAACTGTTTTTT
NA	NA	TRBV6-1	TRBJ1-2	CASSEVSWVAVAGYTF	TGTGCCAGCAGTGAAGTCAGTTGGGTAGCAGTAGCTGGCTACACCTTC
NA	NA	TRBV28	TRBJ2-2	CASSRQGNTGELFF	TGTGCCAGCAGTCGGCAGGGGAACACCGGGGAGCTGTTTTTT
NA	once	TRBV27	TRBJ1-2	CASTPSGGEVNYGYTF	TGTGCCAGCACCCCCTCAGGAGGGGAGGTAAACTATGGCTACACCTTC